These 18 T cell receptor beta chains share one sample of origin, sequenced in a study of control samples from healthy donors and cancer patients. Sequenced by immunoSEQ multiplex PCR; TCRdb stores in-frame clones only, minus some. The repertoire has about 79,000 clones, more than 85% of them found once; the top ten carry 1.3%. Sequenced sample: PBMCs. These receptors came from a middle-aged woman with lung cancer.

As DNA, the CDR3 is TGTGCCAGCAGCCCCCGACTAGCGGGGGGCGATACGCAGTATTTT. It yields the protein CASSPRLAGGDTQYF. This chain links TRBV3-1 (or the pseudogene TRBV3-2) with TRBJ2-3; 13 nucleotides agree with TRBD2. This CDR3 comprises 15 residues. J gave up 6 bases and V 4 bases, and 4 bases lay outside the gene matches. Germline CDR1 and CDR2: LGHDT and YNNKEL (reference sequence).

The chain has TRBV5-1 and TRBJ1-1; 8 bases map to TRBD1. Germline V gene lookup returns CDR1 SGHRS and CDR2 YFSETQ. This CDR3 has 16 amino acids. V was clipped by 1 base and J by 2 bases; unmatched bases: 7. Here the CDR3 reads CASSLIPTGANTEAFF. Written as DNA, the CDR3 is TGCGCCAGCAGCTTGATACCGACAGGGGCAAACACTGAAGCTTTCTTT.

The V and J genes are TRBV30 and TRBJ1-4; 11 bases fit TRBD1. The CDR3 runs 14 residues. From germline, CDR1 is GTSNPN and CDR2 SVGIG (reference sequence). Trimming took 3 bases from V and 5 from J; bases not matched to a gene: 2. CDR3 sequence (DNA): TGTGCCTGGAGGGGGACAGGGGGAAATGAAAAACTGTTTTTT. This encodes CAWRGTGGNEKLFF.

V is TRBV14 and J is TRBJ1-2; 9 nucleotides match TRBD1. V gave up 5 bases and J gave up 5 bases; unmatched junction bases: 6. This CDR3 contains 14 residues. Per germline, CDR1 SGHDN and CDR2 FVKESK. CDR3 in amino acids: CASSSGQGRYGYTF. The CDR3, as DNA: TGTGCCAGCAGCTCTGGACAGGGGCGATATGGCTACACCTTC.

The chain carries TRBV7-9 and TRBJ1-5; 10 nucleotides agree with TRBD1. V dropped 5 bases and J dropped 4; count of bases not matched to a gene: 5. Per the germline V gene, CDR1 is SEHNR and CDR2 is FQNEAQ (reference sequence). The CDR3 extends over 15 amino acids. CDR3: CASSDGTGENQPQHF. The DNA of the CDR3 is TGTGCCAGCAGCGACGGGACAGGGGAGAATCAGCCCCAGCATTTT. Full variable domain (rest looked up from reference TRBV7-9 and TRBJ1-5): DTGVSQNPRHKITKRGQNVTFRCDPISEHNRLYWYRQTLGQGPEFLTYFQNEAQLEKSRLLSDRFSAERPKGSFSTLEIQRTEQGDSAMYLCASSDGTGENQPQHFGDGTRLSIL.

J is TRBJ1-1 and V is TRBV6-6, with TRBD1 as a possible D gene (6 bases). Trimming took 8 bases from V and 2 from J, leaving 15 bases between them. The V gene's germline CDR1 is MNHNY and CDR2 SVGAGI (reference sequence). The CDR3 runs to 14 residues. CDR3 nucleotide sequence: TGTGCCAGCCTTCTCACAGGGATAAACACTGAAGCTTTCTTT. Translating it yields CASLLTGINTEAFF.

The CDR3 nucleotides are TGTGCCAGCAGCACCGGGACAGACTACAATGAGCAGTTCTTC. Encoded protein: CASSTGTDYNEQFF. The gene calls are TRBV2 and TRBJ2-1; 7 nucleotides align to TRBD1. The CDR3 is made up of 14 amino acids. V lost 6 bases and J lost 3; bases outside the gene matches: 5. CDR1 SNHLY and CDR2 FYNNEI come from the germline V gene.

The chain employs TRBV2 and TRBJ2-3; D may be TRBD1 (6 bases). The CDR3 has 13 amino acids. CDR1 is SNHLY and CDR2 is FYNNEI in the germline V gene. V lost 8 bases, J lost 4 bases, and 13 bases lay in between. The CDR3 bases are TGTGCCAGCTCTGGGGGCGTCGCAGATACGCAGTATTTT. This gives the protein CASSGGVADTQYF.

This clone was picked up one time. This rearrangement joins TRBV18 to TRBJ1-5; D may be TRBD1 (5 bases). Looked up from germline, CDR1 is KGHSH and CDR2 is LQKENI. The CDR3 consists of 13 residues. V lost 4 bases and J lost 5, with 9 bases in between. CDR3 DNA sequence: TGTGCCAGCTCACTCTGGGGCGATCAGCCCCAGCATTTT. It yields the protein CASSLWGDQPQHF.

The genes are TRBV6-2 or TRBV6-3 and TRBJ1-4; 8 bases line up with TRBD1. The CDR3 consists of 16 residues. Germline CDR1 reads MNHEY; CDR2 reads SVGEGT. With 2 bases clipped from V and 8 bases from J, the junction kept 10 bases outside the gene matches. This CDR3 reads CASSYDPRTGLEKLFF. DNA of the CDR3: TGTGCCAGCAGTTACGACCCGAGGACAGGGTTGGAAAAACTGTTTTTT.

This clone has a single count. The J gene is TRBJ2-5, the V gene TRBV5-1, with TRBD1 matching 7 bases. V shed 0 bases and J 4 bases; nucleotides not matched to a gene: 3. The CDR3 is 14 residues long. Looked up from germline, CDR1 is SGHRS and CDR2 is YFSETQ. The CDR3 coding sequence is TGCGCCAGCAGCTTGGTAGGGGGCGGAGAGACCCAGTACTTC. Its protein is CASSLVGGGETQYF.

The V gene is TRBV6-6, the J gene TRBJ2-7; D is uncertain. Deletions cut 5 bases from V and 5 bases from J, with 10 bases between. Germline assignment: CDR1 MNHNY and CDR2 SVGAGI (reference sequence). The CDR3 covers 12 residues. DNA of the CDR3: TGTGCCAGCAGTCCTCCGGAAAACGAGCAGTACTTC. Protein sequence: CASSPPENEQYF.

The J gene is TRBJ1-6, the V gene TRBV11-2; D may be TRBD1 (6 bases). The CDR3 extends over 17 amino acids. Germline CDR1 SGHAT, CDR2 FQNNGV. V shed 5 bases and J shed 10 bases, with 24 bases lying between them. The CDR3: CASSIGGRTERESPLHF. CDR3 coding DNA: TGTGCCAGCAGCATAGGCGGGCGGACAGAAAGGGAGTCACCCCTCCACTTT.

This clone was seen once. CDR3 in amino acids: CASSPPGQRGDTQYF. CDR3 nucleotide sequence: TGTGCCAGTAGCCCGCCGGGACAGCGTGGAGATACGCAGTATTTT. This sequence joins TRBV19 and TRBJ2-3, with TRBD1 matching 7 bases. CDR1 and CDR2 (germline): LNHDA, SQIVND (reference sequence). With V trimmed by 6 bases and J by 5 bases, 11 bases remained unmatched. The CDR3 runs to 15 residues.

The V gene is TRBV19, the J gene TRBJ2-1; perhaps TRBD2 as D (6 bases). The CDR3 sequence is 19 residues long. Per germline, CDR1 LNHDA and CDR2 SQIVND (reference sequence). The ends were cut back, 1 base at V and 0 bases at J, with 19 bases in the middle. CDR3 loop: CASSIGGDFLLSSYNEQFF. Here the CDR3 DNA reads TGTGCCAGTAGTATAGGGGGGGACTTTCTACTTAGCTCCTACAATGAGCAGTTCTTC.

This sequence joins TRBV7-8 and TRBJ2-5, with D tentatively TRBD2 (6 bases). The V and J ends lost 3 bases and 2 bases respectively, with 16 bases between them. CDR1 and CDR2 from the germline V gene are SGHVS and FQNEAQ. The CDR3 has 16 amino acids. The CDR3 bases are TGTGCCAGCAGCTTTAATAGCGGCGATATACAAGAGACCCAGTACTTC. This gives the protein CASSFNSGDIQETQYF.

The CDR3 sequence is CASSQDRHGSSYNEQFF. DNA of the CDR3: TGTGCCAGCAGCCAAGACAGGCACGGAAGCTCCTACAATGAGCAGTTCTTC. This chain links TRBV3-1 (or the pseudogene TRBV3-2) with TRBJ2-1, with D hard to call. V was trimmed by 0 bases and J by 0 bases, leaving 12 bases between them. Per the germline V gene, CDR1 is LGHDT and CDR2 is YNNKEL (reference sequence). The length of the CDR3 is 17 residues.

The V and J genes are TRBV6-6 and TRBJ1-1, with TRBD1 as a possible D gene (6 bases). The CDR3 is 16 residues long. The germline V gene encodes CDR1 MNHNY and CDR2 SVGAGI (reference sequence). V was cut by 0 bases and J by 3 bases, with 14 bases left in between. The CDR3 protein is CASSYSRGGWDTEAFF. The CDR3 DNA sequence: TGTGCCAGCAGTTACTCGAGGGGGGGCTGGGACACTGAAGCTTTCTTT.